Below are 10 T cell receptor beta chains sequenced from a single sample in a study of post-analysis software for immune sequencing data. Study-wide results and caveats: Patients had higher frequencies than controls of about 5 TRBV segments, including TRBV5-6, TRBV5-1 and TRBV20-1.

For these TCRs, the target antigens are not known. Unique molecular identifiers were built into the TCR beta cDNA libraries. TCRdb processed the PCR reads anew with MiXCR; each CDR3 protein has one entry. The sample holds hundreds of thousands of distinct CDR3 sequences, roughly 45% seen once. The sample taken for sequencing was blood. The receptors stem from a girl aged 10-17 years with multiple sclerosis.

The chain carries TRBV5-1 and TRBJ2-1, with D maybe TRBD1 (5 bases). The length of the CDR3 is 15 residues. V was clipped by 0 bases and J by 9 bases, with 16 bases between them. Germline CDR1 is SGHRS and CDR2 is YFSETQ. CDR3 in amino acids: CASSLVTSPRGEQFF. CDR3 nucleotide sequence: TGCGCCAGCAGCTTGGTAACCAGCCCTAGGGGTGAGCAGTTCTTC.

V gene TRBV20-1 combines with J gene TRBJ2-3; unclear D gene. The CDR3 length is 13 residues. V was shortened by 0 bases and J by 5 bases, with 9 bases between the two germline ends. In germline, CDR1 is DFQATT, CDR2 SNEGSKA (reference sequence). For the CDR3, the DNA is TGCAGTGCTAGAGACCTCGCCATAGATACGCAGTATTTT. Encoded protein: CSARDLAIDTQYF.

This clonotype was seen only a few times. This chain's CDR3 is CASKVAGGPNNEQFF. DNA of the CDR3: TGTGCCAGTAAGGTGGCGGGAGGGCCGAACAATGAGCAGTTCTTC. The chain couples TRBV5-4 to TRBJ2-1; 9 bases agree with TRBD2. In germline, CDR1 is SGHNT, CDR2 YYREEE (reference sequence). The CDR3 consists of 15 residues. The ends lost 8 bases at V and 5 bases at J; junction bases unmatched: 11.

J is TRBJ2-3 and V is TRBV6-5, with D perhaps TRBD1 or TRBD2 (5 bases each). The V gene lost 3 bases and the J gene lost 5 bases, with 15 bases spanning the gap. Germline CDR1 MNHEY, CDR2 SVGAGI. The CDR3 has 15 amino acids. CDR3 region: CASSYWGSQIDTQYF. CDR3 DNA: TGTGCCAGCAGTTATTGGGGGTCCCAGATAGATACGCAGTATTTT.

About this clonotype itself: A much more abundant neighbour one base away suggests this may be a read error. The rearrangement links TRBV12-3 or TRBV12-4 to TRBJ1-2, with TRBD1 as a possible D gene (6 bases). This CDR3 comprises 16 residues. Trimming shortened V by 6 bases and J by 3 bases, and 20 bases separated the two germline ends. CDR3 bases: TGTGCCAGCAGATTACAGGGCGTATATGTAGACTATGGCTACACCTTC. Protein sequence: CASRLQGVYVDYGYTF.

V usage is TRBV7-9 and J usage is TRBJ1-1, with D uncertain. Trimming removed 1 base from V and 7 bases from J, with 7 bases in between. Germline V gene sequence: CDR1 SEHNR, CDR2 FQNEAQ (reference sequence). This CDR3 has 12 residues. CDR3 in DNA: TGTGCCAGCAGCTTAGACGGCTATGAAGCTTTCTTT. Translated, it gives CASSLDGYEAFF. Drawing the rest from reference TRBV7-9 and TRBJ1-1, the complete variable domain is DTGVSQNPRHKITKRGQNVTFRCDPISEHNRLYWYRQTLGQGPEFLTYFQNEAQLEKSRLLSDRFSAERPKGSFSTLEIQRTEQGDSAMYLCASSLDGYEAFFGQGTRLTVV.

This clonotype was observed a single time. The CDR3 loop reads CASSDSGTGWINSNQPQHF. The CDR3 DNA follows: TGTGCCAGCAGTGACTCAGGGACAGGCTGGATCAATAGCAATCAGCCCCAGCATTTT. The chain couples TRBV25-1 to TRBJ1-5; 8 nucleotides agree with TRBD1. The germline V gene has CDR1 MGHDK and CDR2 SYGVNS. The CDR3 spans 19 residues. The ends lost 3 bases at V and 0 bases at J; junction bases unmatched: 13.

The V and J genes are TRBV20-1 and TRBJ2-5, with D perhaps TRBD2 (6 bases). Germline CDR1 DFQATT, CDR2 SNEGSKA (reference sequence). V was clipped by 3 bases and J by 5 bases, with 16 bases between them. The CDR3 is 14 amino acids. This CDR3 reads CSARGGSGRETQYF. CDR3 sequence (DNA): TGCAGTGCTAGGGGGGGAAGTGGAAGGGAGACCCAGTACTTC.

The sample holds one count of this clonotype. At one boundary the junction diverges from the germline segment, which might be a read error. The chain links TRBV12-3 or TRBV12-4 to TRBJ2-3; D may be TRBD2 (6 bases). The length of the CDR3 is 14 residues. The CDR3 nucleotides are TGTGCCAGCAGTTGGGACTGGGGCACAGATGCGCAGTATTTT. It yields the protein CASSWDWGTDAQYF.

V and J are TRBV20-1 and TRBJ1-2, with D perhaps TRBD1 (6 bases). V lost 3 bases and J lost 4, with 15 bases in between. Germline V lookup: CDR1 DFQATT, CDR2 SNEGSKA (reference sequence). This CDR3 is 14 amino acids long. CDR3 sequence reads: CSASSGGLSYGYTF. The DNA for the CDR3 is TGCAGTGCTAGTAGCGGGGGGCTTAGCTATGGCTACACCTTC.